This is a list of T cell receptor beta chains from one sample in a study of cytomegalovirus exposure and HLA in healthy donors. The table came from immunoSEQ multiplex PCR; TCRdb's copy has only in-frame clones and leaves some out. The sample includes 70,000 to 95,000 clones, 62% of them seen just once. The sequenced sample consisted of PBMCs. Receptors were obtained from a woman aged 25 to 45 in good health and CMV-seropositive. Both conserved end residues are part of each CDR3. D genes are given only for firm matches. Clone sizes are given selectively: once, few, many, or a class where the clone is expanded.

TRBJ2-2 | TRBV28 | TRBD1 | . | TGTGCCAGCAGTTTATCCGGGACAGGGGGCTCCGGGGAGCTGTTTTTT | CASSLSGTGGSGELFF
TRBJ1-5 | TRBV27 | TRBD1 | . | TGTGCCAGCAGTCTAGGGACAGCTAGCAATCAGCCCCAGCATTTT | CASSLGTASNQPQHF
TRBJ1-5 | TRBV9 | . | once | TGTGCCAGCAGCCCCGGACAGCTTAATCAGCCCCAGCATTTT | CASSPGQLNQPQHF
TRBJ2-2 | TRBV13 | . | few | TGTGCCAGCAGCTTAGTTGTCAGGGGAATGACCGGGGAGCTGTTTTTT | CASSLVVRGMTGELFF
TRBJ1-2 | TRBV5-1 | . | . | TGCGCCAGCAGCTTGGGGCAAACGTATGGCTACACCTTC | CASSLGQTYGYTF
TRBJ2-1 | TRBV19 | . | . | TGTGCCAGTTCGGCAGGGGCCTACTCCTACAATGAGCAGTTCTTC | CASSAGAYSYNEQFF
TRBJ2-4 | TRBV5-1 | TRBD1 | . | TGCGCCAGCAGCTTGGACCCTGGACAGGGGGCGATCAAAAACATTCAGTACTTC | CASSLDPGQGAIKNIQYF
TRBJ1-2 | TRBV2 | . | few | TGTGCCGGCGGGCGGGAGAGGTATGGCTACACCTTC | CAGGRERYGYTF
TRBJ1-2 | TRBV5-8 | . | . | TGTGCCAGCAGCCCCGGACAGATGCTCTATGGCTACACCTTC | CASSPGQMLYGYTF
TRBJ2-2 | TRBV5-6 | TRBD1 | . | TGTGCCAGCAGCTTTGACAGGGGGCTAACCGGGGAGCTGTTTTTT | CASSFDRGLTGELFF
TRBJ1-4 | TRBV28 | . | few | TGTGCCAGCAGTTTACCAGGGATCGGTGAAAAACTGTTTTTT | CASSLPGIGEKLFF
TRBJ2-3 | TRBV18 | TRBD2 | few | TGTGCCAGCTCAGCAAGAAGCGGGGGGACTAGCACAGATACGCAGTATTTT | CASSARSGGTSTDTQYF
TRBJ1-2 | TRBV7-8 | . | . | TGTGCCAGCACCCCCCCGAGGGCAGATTATAACTATGGCTACACCTTC | CASTPPRADYNYGYTF
TRBJ1-2 | TRBV7-9 | TRBD1 | few | TGTGCCAGCAGCTTTGGACAGGCCTCTATCTTCGGCTACACCTTC | CASSFGQASIFGYTF
TRBJ1-2 | TRBV27 | TRBD1 | . | TGTGCCAGCAGGGTCTTAGGGACAGGGGGCCGGCGGCTAGGGGGCTACACCTTC | CASRVLGTGGRRLGGYTF
TRBJ2-1 | TRBV7-2 | TRBD1 | . | TGTGCCAGCCGGACCGCCAGGGGGTCCTACAATGAGCAGTTCTTC | CASRTARGSYNEQFF
TRBJ1-2 | TRBV5-1 | . | few | TGCGCCAGCAGCTTGATGACAGTGGATGGCTACACCTTC | CASSLMTVDGYTF
TRBJ1-5 | TRBV30 | . | . | TGTGCCTGGAGTCTCGGGACACTAAGCTATCAGCCCCAGCATTTT | CAWSLGTLSYQPQHF
TRBJ2-7 | TRBV4-3 | TRBD1 | . | TGCGCCAGCAGCCAACCGGGACAGGGGAAAGACGAGCAGTACTTC | CASSQPGQGKDEQYF
TRBJ1-6 | TRBV30 | . | few | TGTGCCTGGAGGACCACAGGGATGTCTGCCTATAATTCACCCCTCCACTTT | CAWRTTGMSAYNSPLHF
TRBJ2-7 | TRBV30 | . | . | TGTGCCTGGAGCAAGACAGCCTACGAGCAGTACTTC | CAWSKTAYEQYF
TRBJ1-4 | TRBV7-2 | TRBD1 | . | TGTGCCAGCAGCCCCGGGACAGGCGCGAATGAAAAACTGTTTTTT | CASSPGTGANEKLFF
TRBJ1-5 | TRBV16 | TRBD1 | few | TGTGCCAGCAGCCCCGCGACAGGGGCCTTTGGTCAGCCCCAGCATTTT | CASSPATGAFGQPQHF
TRBJ1-5 | TRBV6-5 | . | few | TGTGCCAGCAGTTTCGGGGATCAACAGCCCCAGCATTTT | CASSFGDQQPQHF
TRBJ2-1 | TRBV5-1 | TRBD1 | . | TGCGCCAGCAGCTCGCCGGGACAGTACAATGAGCAGTTCTTC | CASSSPGQYNEQFF
TRBJ2-7 | TRBV5-6 | . | few | TGTGCCAGCAGCACGACCTTAGCGCTCTCCTACGAGCAGTACTTC | CASSTTLALSYEQYF
TRBJ1-1 | TRBV27 | . | . | TGTGCCAGCAGGCGGAACACTGAAGCTTTCTTT | CASRRNTEAFF
TRBJ2-7 | TRBV30 | TRBD1 | . | TGTGCCTGGAGTAGTGGACAGGGATACGAGCAGTACTTC | CAWSSGQGYEQYF
TRBJ2-7 | TRBV29-1 | TRBD1 | once | TGCAGCGTTGTAAAGGGACAGGGAGGCTACGAGCAGTACTTC | CSVVKGQGGYEQYF
TRBJ2-7 | TRBV28 | TRBD1 | few | TGTGCTACCAGGTCCGGGACAGAAATCTACGAGCAGTACTTC | CATRSGTEIYEQYF
TRBJ1-1 | TRBV19 | . | many | TGTGCCAGTAGGGAAAAGGGATACCGGGGATCTGAAGCTTTCTTT | CASREKGYRGSEAFF
TRBJ2-5 | TRBV7-8 | TRBD1 | . | TGTGCCAGCAGACCCGACGGACAGGGGAATGTGGAGACCCAGTACTTC | CASRPDGQGNVETQYF
TRBJ2-1 | TRBV6-6 | . | . | TGTGCCACGATAAGGGGGAGCTCCTACAATGAGCAGTTCTTC | CATIRGSSYNEQFF
TRBJ2-3 | TRBV10-3 | TRBD2 | . | TGTGCCATCAGTTTGACTAGCGCCGCAGATACGCAGTATTTT | CAISLTSAADTQYF
TRBJ2-1 | TRBV5-1 | TRBD2 | few | TGCGCCAGCAGCTGGGACCCCACTCTAGCGGATGAGCAGTTCTTC | CASSWDPTLADEQFF
TRBJ2-5 | TRBV10-3 | . | . | TGTGCCATCAGTGAGGAGCTAGTACAAGAGACCCAGTACTTC | CAISEELVQETQYF
TRBJ2-3 | TRBV5-1 | TRBD2 | . | TGCGCCAGCAGCCGAAGCGGGATCGGCACAGATACGCAGTATTTT | CASSRSGIGTDTQYF
TRBJ1-2 | TRBV4-3 | . | . | TGCGCCAGCAGCCCAGACCTAGGAGATGGCTACCCCTTC | CASSPDLGDGYPF
TRBJ2-7 | TRBV28 | TRBD1 | . | TGTGCCAGCAGCAAGGACAGGCCTTACGAGCAGTACTTC | CASSKDRPYEQYF
TRBJ2-7 | TRBV28 | TRBD1 | . | TGTGCCAGCAGTCTATCGGGACAGGGGGATGTCTACGAGCAGTACTTC | CASSLSGQGDVYEQYF
TRBJ2-3 | TRBV6-5 | . | . | TGTGCCAGCAGTGGTATAGACACAGATACGCAGTATTTT | CASSGIDTDTQYF
TRBJ1-2 | TRBV28 | TRBD1 | few | TGTGCCAGCAGTTCCGGGACAGTGATCTATGGCTACACCTTC | CASSSGTVIYGYTF
TRBJ2-1 | TRBV18 | TRBD1 | . | TGTGCCAGCTCTGGACAGGGGGGAGTCGATGAGCAGTTCTTC | CASSGQGGVDEQFF
TRBJ1-2 | TRBV5-1 | TRBD1 | . | TGCGCCAGCAGGGGACAGGCCCTTGACTATGGCTACACCTTC | CASRGQALDYGYTF
TRBJ1-2 | TRBV5-1 | TRBD1 | . | TGCGCCAGCAGCTTGGACGGGACAGAGCATGGCTACCCCTTC | CASSLDGTEHGYPF
TRBJ2-7 | TRBV15 | . | . | TGTGCCACCAGCAGTGGGACTCTCTACGAGCAGTACTTC | CATSSGTLYEQYF
TRBJ1-4 | TRBV4-2 | . | once | TGTGCCAGCAGCCAACCGACCCAGGGGACAACTAATGAAAAACTGTTTTTT | CASSQPTQGTTNEKLFF
TRBJ2-2 | TRBV7-3 | . | . | TGTGCCAGCAGCCCCCCCAATGGAGGCGGCGGGGAGCTGTTTTTT | CASSPPNGGGGELFF
TRBJ2-5 | TRBV7-2 | TRBD1 | once | TGTGCCAGCAGCTTAGCGGGACAGGGGGAGACCCAGTACTTC | CASSLAGQGETQYF